These 2 T cell receptor beta chains originate from one sample sequenced in a study of T cells in Graves' hyperthyroidism and ophthalmopathy. Researchers amplified the TCR beta CDR3 regions from RNA transcripts. The TCR CDR3 first-round RT-PCR relied on the HTBI primer set. TCRdb recomputed calls from the multiplex PCR reads with MiXCR, one row per CDR3 protein. The data hold approximately 430,000 distinct CDR3 sequences, with more than 15% observed a single time. The specimen sequenced was blood. The receptor set was obtained from a woman aged 18-29 years with Graves' hyperthyroidism.

This clonotype was observed a handful of times. This rearrangement joins TRBV5-1 to TRBJ2-7; the match to TRBD1 covers 9 bases. Germline loops: CDR1 SGHRS, CDR2 YFSETQ. J gave up 6 bases and V 4 bases, and 8 bases lay outside the gene matches. The CDR3 spans 14 residues. The CDR3 region is CASSGGTGPSEQYF. The CDR3 DNA follows: TGCGCCAGCAGCGGGGGGACAGGGCCCTCCGAGCAGTACTTC.

This clonotype was counted ten times or more. The CDR3 nucleotides are TGTGCCAGCAGCGTAGACCCGGGATACACTGAAGCTTTCTTT. Amino acid sequence: CASSVDPGYTEAFF. The V call is TRBV9, the J call TRBJ1-1; D remains unclear. From germline, CDR1 is SGDLS and CDR2 YYNGEE. The CDR3 contains 14 residues. V was cut by 0 bases and J by 3 bases, with 9 bases left in between.